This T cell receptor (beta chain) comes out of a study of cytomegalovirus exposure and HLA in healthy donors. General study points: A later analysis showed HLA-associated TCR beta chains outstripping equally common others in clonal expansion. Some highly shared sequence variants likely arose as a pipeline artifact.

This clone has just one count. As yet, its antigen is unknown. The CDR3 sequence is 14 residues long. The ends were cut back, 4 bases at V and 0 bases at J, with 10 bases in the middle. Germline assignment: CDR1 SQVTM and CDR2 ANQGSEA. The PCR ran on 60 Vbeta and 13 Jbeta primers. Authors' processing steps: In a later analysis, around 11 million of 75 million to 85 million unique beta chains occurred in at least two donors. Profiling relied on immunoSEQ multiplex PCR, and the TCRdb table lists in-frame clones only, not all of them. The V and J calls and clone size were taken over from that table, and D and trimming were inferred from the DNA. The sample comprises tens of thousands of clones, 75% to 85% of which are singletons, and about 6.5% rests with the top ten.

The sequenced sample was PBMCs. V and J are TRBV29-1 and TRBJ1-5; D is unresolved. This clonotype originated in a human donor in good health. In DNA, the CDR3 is TGCAGCGTTGGGGCCGGGAATAGCAATCAGCCCCAGCATTTT. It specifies CSVGAGNSNQPQHF.